This T cell receptor (beta chain) came from a study of CD8 T cells in ankylosing spondylitis. MiXCR was run by TCRdb on the 5' RACE reads, yielding one entry per CDR3 protein. The sample comprises some 200,000 distinct CDR3 sequences, roughly 13% of which are singletons, and about 15% rests with the top ten. Ten or more counts support this clonotype. V lost 6 bases to trimming and J lost 5 bases; unmatched junction nucleotides: 12. CDR3 length equals 15 residues. Per germline, CDR1 SEHNR and CDR2 FQNEAQ (reference sequence). The sequenced material came from blood, either unsorted or a sorted T cell fraction (not recorded which). The chain carries TRBV7-9 and TRBJ1-1; 7 bases align to TRBD1. This clonotype was sampled from a male donor with ankylosing spondylitis or in good health (not recorded which). The CDR3 reads CASSQTPTGRTEAFF. CDR3 coding DNA: TGTGCCAGCAGTCAAACTCCGACAGGGAGGACTGAAGCTTTCTTT.